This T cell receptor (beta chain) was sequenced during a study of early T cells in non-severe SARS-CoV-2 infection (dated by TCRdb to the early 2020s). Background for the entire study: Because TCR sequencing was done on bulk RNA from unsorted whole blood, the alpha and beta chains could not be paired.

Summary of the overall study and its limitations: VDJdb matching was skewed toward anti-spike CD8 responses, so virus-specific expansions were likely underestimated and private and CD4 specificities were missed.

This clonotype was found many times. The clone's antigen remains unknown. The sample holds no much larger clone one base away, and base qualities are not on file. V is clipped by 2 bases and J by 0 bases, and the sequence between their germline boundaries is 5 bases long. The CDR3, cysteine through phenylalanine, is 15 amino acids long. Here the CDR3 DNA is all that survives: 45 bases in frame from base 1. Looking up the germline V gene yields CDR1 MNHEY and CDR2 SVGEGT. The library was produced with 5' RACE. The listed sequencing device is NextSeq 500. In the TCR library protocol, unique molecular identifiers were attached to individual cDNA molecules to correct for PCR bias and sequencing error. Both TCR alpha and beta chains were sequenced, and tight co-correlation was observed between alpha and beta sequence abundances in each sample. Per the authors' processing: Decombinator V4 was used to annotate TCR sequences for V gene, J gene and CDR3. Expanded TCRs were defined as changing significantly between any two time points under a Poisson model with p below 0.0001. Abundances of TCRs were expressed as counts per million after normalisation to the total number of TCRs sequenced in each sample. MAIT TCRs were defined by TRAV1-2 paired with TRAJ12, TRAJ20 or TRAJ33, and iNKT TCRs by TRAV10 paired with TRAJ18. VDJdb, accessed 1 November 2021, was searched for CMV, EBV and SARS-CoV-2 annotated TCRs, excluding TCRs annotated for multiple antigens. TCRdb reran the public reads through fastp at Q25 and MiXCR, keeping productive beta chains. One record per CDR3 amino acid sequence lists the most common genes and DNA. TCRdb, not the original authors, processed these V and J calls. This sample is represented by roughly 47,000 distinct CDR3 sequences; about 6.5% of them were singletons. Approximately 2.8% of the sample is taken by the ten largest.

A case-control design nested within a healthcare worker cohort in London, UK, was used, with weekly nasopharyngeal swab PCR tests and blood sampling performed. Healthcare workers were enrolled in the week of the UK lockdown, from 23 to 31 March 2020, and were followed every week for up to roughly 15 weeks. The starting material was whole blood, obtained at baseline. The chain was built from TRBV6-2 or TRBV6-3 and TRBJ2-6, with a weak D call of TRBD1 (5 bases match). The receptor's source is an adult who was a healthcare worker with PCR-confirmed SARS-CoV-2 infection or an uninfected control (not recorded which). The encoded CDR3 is CASSYDSSGANVLTF. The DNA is TGTGCCAGCAGTTACGACAGCTCTGGGGCCAACGTCCTGACTTTC.